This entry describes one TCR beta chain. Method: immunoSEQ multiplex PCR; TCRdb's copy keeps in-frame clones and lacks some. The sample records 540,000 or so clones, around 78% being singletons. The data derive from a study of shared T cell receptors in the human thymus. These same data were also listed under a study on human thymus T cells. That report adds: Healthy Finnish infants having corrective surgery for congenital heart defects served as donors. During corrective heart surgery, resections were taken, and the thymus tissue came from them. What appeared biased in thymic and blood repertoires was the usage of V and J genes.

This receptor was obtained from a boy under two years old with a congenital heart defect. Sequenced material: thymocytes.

The CDR3 bases are TGTGCCAGCAGTACCAAACTCTCGAGCGGTGAGGGCAATCAGCCCCAGCATTTT. This sequence encodes CASSTKLSSGEGNQPQHF. The genes are TRBV7-2 and TRBJ1-5; D uncertain. The CDR3 runs to 18 residues. Germline V lookup: CDR1 SGHTA, CDR2 FQGNSA. The ends were cut back, 6 bases at V and 2 bases at J, with 23 bases in the middle.